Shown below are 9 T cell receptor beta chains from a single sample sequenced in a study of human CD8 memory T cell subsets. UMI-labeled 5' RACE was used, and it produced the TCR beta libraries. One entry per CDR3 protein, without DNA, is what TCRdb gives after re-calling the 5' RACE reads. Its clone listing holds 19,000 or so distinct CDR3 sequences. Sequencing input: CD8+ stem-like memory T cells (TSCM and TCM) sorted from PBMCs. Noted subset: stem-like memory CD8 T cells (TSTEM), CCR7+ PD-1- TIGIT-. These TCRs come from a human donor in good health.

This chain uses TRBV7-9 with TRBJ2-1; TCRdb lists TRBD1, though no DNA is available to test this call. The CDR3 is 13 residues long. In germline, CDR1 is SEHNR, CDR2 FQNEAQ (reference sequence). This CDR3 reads CATSRAPGNEQFF.

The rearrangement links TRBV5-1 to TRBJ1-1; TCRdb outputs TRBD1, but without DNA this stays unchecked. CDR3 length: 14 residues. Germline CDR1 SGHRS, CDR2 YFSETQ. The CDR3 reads CASSLAGRGTEAFF.

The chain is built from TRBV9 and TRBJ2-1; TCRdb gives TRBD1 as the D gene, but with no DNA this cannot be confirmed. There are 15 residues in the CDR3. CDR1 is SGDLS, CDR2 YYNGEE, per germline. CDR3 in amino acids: CASSVGTGAYNEQFF. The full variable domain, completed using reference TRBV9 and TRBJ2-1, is DSGVTQTPKHLITATGQRVTLRCSPRSGDLSVYWYQQSLDQGLQFLIQYYNGEERAKGNILERFSAQQFPDLHSELNLSSLELGDSALYFCASSVGTGAYNEQFFGPGTRLTVL.

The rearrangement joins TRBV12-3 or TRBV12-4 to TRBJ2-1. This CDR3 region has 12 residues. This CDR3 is CASSLARPEQFF.

The CDR3 reads CSARARQGPSYNEQFF. The V and J genes are TRBV20-1 and TRBJ2-1; the TRBD1 assignment by TCRdb is unverifiable without DNA. This CDR3 contains 16 residues. In germline, CDR1 is DFQATT, CDR2 SNEGSKA (reference sequence).

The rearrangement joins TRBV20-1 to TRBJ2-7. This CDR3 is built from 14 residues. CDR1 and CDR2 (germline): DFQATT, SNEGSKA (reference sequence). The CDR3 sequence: CSARDSRISYEQYF.

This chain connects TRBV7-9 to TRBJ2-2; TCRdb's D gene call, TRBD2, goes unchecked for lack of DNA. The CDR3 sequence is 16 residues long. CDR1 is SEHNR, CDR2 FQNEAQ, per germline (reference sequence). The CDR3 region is CASSPTSGSDTGELFF.

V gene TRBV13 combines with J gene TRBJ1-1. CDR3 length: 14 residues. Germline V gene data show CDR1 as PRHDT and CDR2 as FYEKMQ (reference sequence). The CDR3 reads CASSLGRRDTEAFF.

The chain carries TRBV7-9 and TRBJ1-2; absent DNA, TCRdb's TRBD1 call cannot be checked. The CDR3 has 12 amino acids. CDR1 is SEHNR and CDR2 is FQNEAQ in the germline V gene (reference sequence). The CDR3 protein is CASSPGGLGYTF.